A selection of T cell receptor beta chains follows, all from one sample in a study of blood T cell repertoires in COVID-19. Profiling relied on immunoSEQ multiplex PCR, and the TCRdb table lists in-frame clones only, not all of them. The data contain 65,000 to 80,000 clones, approximately 78% of them singletons. The sequenced sample consisted of peripheral blood. The receptors derive from a human donor in a cohort sampled during active COVID-19. Both conserved end residues are part of each CDR3. A D gene is named only where the DNA matches it firmly. For some rows the clone size is stated as once, few or many, or as a class when expanded; others skip it.

V	D	size	J	DNA	CDR3
TRBV6-1	TRBD2	NA	TRBJ2-3	TGTGCCAGCAGTGAACTAGCGGGGGTGGTAGATACGCAGTATTTT	CASSELAGVVDTQYF
TRBV5-1	NA	NA	TRBJ2-2	TGCGCCAGCAGTCGGGGGGCGATCGGGGAGCTGTTTTTT	CASSRGAIGELFF
TRBV27	TRBD2	NA	TRBJ2-3	TGTGCCAGCAGTTTACCAAGACTAGCGGGGAACACAGATACGCAGTATTTT	CASSLPRLAGNTDTQYF
TRBV5-5	NA	NA	TRBJ2-1	TGTGCCAGCTCGTCTCACCTCAGGAATACTCGTAACAATGAGCAGTTCTTC	CASSSHLRNTRNNEQFF
TRBV18	TRBD1	NA	TRBJ2-7	TGTGCCAGCTCAATTGGGACAGGGGTTGTCTACGAGCAGTACTTC	CASSIGTGVVYEQYF
TRBV24-1	TRBD2	NA	TRBJ2-3	TGTGCCACCAGTCCGGGGGAGGGCGGTACGCAGTATTTT	CATSPGEGGTQYF
TRBV11-2	TRBD1	NA	TRBJ2-7	TGTGCCAGCAGCTTGGGACAGGTCTACGAGCAGTACTTC	CASSLGQVYEQYF
TRBV9	TRBD2	NA	TRBJ2-7	TGTGCCAGCAGCCTAGGACTAGCGGGTCTCGGCGAGCAGTACTTC	CASSLGLAGLGEQYF
TRBV7-3	TRBD1	NA	TRBJ2-3	TGTGCCAGCAGCTTAACGGGACAGGGCACAGATACGCAGTATTTT	CASSLTGQGTDTQYF
TRBV5-1	NA	NA	TRBJ2-2	TGCGCCAGCAGCTTGGCGCCGGGGAACACCGGGGAGCTGTTTTTT	CASSLAPGNTGELFF
TRBV5-1	NA	few	TRBJ2-1	TGCGCCAGCAGCCTACAGGGGAGCACGGGGGATGAGCAGTTCTTC	CASSLQGSTGDEQFF
TRBV6-5	TRBD2	once	TRBJ2-3	TGTGCCAGCAACGGACTAGCGGGGGGAAGGGGGACGCAGTATTTT	CASNGLAGGRGTQYF
TRBV10-3	TRBD2	NA	TRBJ2-3	TGTGCCATCAGTGAGCGGGGGGGGGCAGATACGCAGTATTTT	CAISERGGADTQYF
TRBV16	NA	NA	TRBJ1-2	TGTGCCAGCAGCCCGGGACACTTTAACTATGGCTACACCTTC	CASSPGHFNYGYTF
TRBV2	NA	NA	TRBJ1-5	TGTGCCAGCAGTGCTCAGGGGATCAGCAATCAGCCCCAGCATTTT	CASSAQGISNQPQHF
TRBV19	TRBD1	NA	TRBJ2-5	TGTGCCAGTAGTCTGGACAGGGCCGAGACCCAGTACTTC	CASSLDRAETQYF
TRBV7-6	TRBD1	NA	TRBJ2-1	TGTGCCAGCAGCCCGGGGACAGGGGGCGCCTTCAATGAGCAGTTCTTC	CASSPGTGGAFNEQFF
TRBV6-4	TRBD2	NA	TRBJ2-1	TGTGCCAGCTCTCCGCAGAGCGGGGCCTACAATGAGCAGTTCTTC	CASSPQSGAYNEQFF
TRBV18	TRBD1	NA	TRBJ1-3	TGTGCCAGCTCACCAAGGGGGCCTGGAAACACCATATATTTT	CASSPRGPGNTIYF
TRBV7-9	NA	NA	TRBJ2-7	TGTGCCAGCAGTAACGCAGCGGGCGACGAGCAGTACTTC	CASSNAAGDEQYF
TRBV2	TRBD2	NA	TRBJ2-5	TGTGCCAGCAGTCAACTAGCGGGGGGTGAGACCCAGTACTTC	CASSQLAGGETQYF
TRBV6-5	TRBD1	NA	TRBJ1-2	TGTGCCAGCAGTTCCCAGACAGGGATAAACTATGGCTACACCTTC	CASSSQTGINYGYTF
TRBV7-9	TRBD1	NA	TRBJ1-1	TGTGCCAGCAGCTTCAGGGACAGGCGCACTGAAGCTTTCTTT	CASSFRDRRTEAFF
TRBV18	TRBD2	NA	TRBJ2-3	TGTGCCAGCTCACCACCCCCCGGGCTAGCGGATAGCACAGATACGCAGTATTTT	CASSPPPGLADSTDTQYF
TRBV27	NA	NA	TRBJ2-4	TGTGCCAGCAGTGCGGGGATAGCCAAAAACATTCAGTACTTC	CASSAGIAKNIQYF
TRBV19	NA	NA	TRBJ2-5	TGTGCCAGTAGGGCGGCTCGGCCCCAAGAGACCCAGTACTTC	CASRAARPQETQYF
TRBV4-2	TRBD1	once	TRBJ1-2	TGTGCCAGCAGCCAAGTGGGACAGGGGGTGAGTGGCTACACCTTC	CASSQVGQGVSGYTF
TRBV9	TRBD1	NA	TRBJ1-2	TGTGCCAGCAGCGTACTCGGCAGGGGGGACTATGGCTACACCTTC	CASSVLGRGDYGYTF
TRBV2	NA	NA	TRBJ1-1	TGTGCCAGCACCAAAGGGGAGAACACTGAAGCTTTCTTT	CASTKGENTEAFF
TRBV28	NA	NA	TRBJ2-6	TGTGCCAGCAAAACACAGGGCCCCCCTGGGGCCAACGTCCTGACTTTC	CASKTQGPPGANVLTF
TRBV9	NA	once	TRBJ2-3	TGTGCCAGCAGCCCAGAGGTAGATACGCAGTATTTT	CASSPEVDTQYF
TRBV3-1/TRBV3-2	NA	NA	TRBJ1-2	TGTGCCAGCAGCCATGTCAGGGGCGGCTATGGCTACACCTTC	CASSHVRGGYGYTF
TRBV30	NA	NA	TRBJ2-2	TGTGCCTGGAGTGTCTGGGGCCCCGGGGAGCTGTTTTTT	CAWSVWGPGELFF
TRBV4-1	NA	NA	TRBJ2-1	TGCGCCAGCAGCCAAGGCAGGGTAAGGCATGAGCAGTTCTTC	CASSQGRVRHEQFF
TRBV5-1	NA	once	TRBJ1-2	TGCGCCAGCAGCTTGGCAGGGGTTCTCTATGGCTACACCTTC	CASSLAGVLYGYTF
TRBV7-2	NA	once	TRBJ1-1	TGTGCCAGCAGCTTTCCGGGACACTCTGAAGCTTTCTTT	CASSFPGHSEAFF
TRBV7-2	NA	few	TRBJ2-7	TGTGCCAGCAGCTTACGAGGCGGAAACTCCTACGAGCAGTACTTC	CASSLRGGNSYEQYF
TRBV5-5	TRBD1	NA	TRBJ1-5	TGTGCCAGCAGCGTGTCGACAGGGAATCAGCCCCAGCATTTT	CASSVSTGNQPQHF
TRBV5-6	NA	NA	TRBJ1-6	TGTGCCAGCAGCTTTATCGGCGGGTATAATTCACCCCTCCACTTT	CASSFIGGYNSPLHF
TRBV5-1	TRBD1	once	TRBJ2-2	TGCGCCAGCAGCTGGGGACAGGCCTCCGGGGAGCTGTTTTTT	CASSWGQASGELFF
TRBV28	NA	NA	TRBJ2-1	TGTGCCAGCAGTCTTAACCTGGGGGGGGCTAATCGGAATGAGCAGTTCTTC	CASSLNLGGANRNEQFF
TRBV5-4	NA	NA	TRBJ1-1	TGTGCCAGCAGCTTGCCAGGGGTCTCGAACACTGAAGCTTTCTTT	CASSLPGVSNTEAFF
TRBV5-1	TRBD1	NA	TRBJ2-7	TGCGCCAGCAGCTTCAAGGTTATCGGGGACAGTGTTCCCTACGAGCAGTACTTC	CASSFKVIGDSVPYEQYF
TRBV5-1	TRBD2	NA	TRBJ2-5	TGCGCCAGCAGCTTGGAGCTAGCGGAAGAGACCCAGTACTTC	CASSLELAEETQYF
TRBV3-1/TRBV3-2	NA	NA	TRBJ1-5	TGTGCCAGCAGCCAAGGGTCGCGGCAGCCCCAGCATTTT	CASSQGSRQPQHF
TRBV19	NA	NA	TRBJ1-3	TGTGCCAGTAAAGACAGCTCTGGAAACACCATATATTTT	CASKDSSGNTIYF
TRBV4-1	TRBD1	NA	TRBJ2-7	TGCGCCAGCAGTTGGGACAGGGGGCACGAGCAGTACTTC	CASSWDRGHEQYF
TRBV10-3	NA	NA	TRBJ2-7	TGTGCCATCAGGTCGGAGCCCGACGAGCAGTACTTC	CAIRSEPDEQYF
TRBV9	TRBD1	NA	TRBJ2-2	TGTGCCAGCAGCATCAGGGGGCGAATGGGCACCGGGGAGCTGTTTTTT	CASSIRGRMGTGELFF
TRBV2	TRBD2	NA	TRBJ2-3	TGTGCCAGCAGTGAATTGAAATTCGCGGGGGCAGATACGCAGTATTTT	CASSELKFAGADTQYF
TRBV10-2	NA	few	TRBJ1-2	TGCGCCAGCCGCAGCGACTCCAACTATGGCTACACCTTC	CASRSDSNYGYTF
TRBV5-1	TRBD1	NA	TRBJ2-7	TGCGCCAGCAGCCTGGGACAGGGATTTACCTACGAGCAGTACTTC	CASSLGQGFTYEQYF
TRBV5-1	NA	NA	TRBJ2-1	TGCGCCAGCAGCCCCGACACAAGCTCCTACAATGAGCAGTTCTTC	CASSPDTSSYNEQFF